A selection of T cell receptor beta chains follows, all from one sample in a study of human T cells and chemical hapten exposure. TCRdb recomputed calls from the RACE reads with MiXCR, one row per CDR3 protein. The sample yields fewer than 200,000 distinct CDR3 sequences, around a quarter seen once. The sequenced sample was whole blood, obtained in connection with sensitization to the hapten diphenylcyclopropenone (DPC). The receptors derive from a woman between 18 and 29 years old with alopecia areata. Some clones in this sample may be carry-over from other donors' samples. The CDR3 runs from the conserved cysteine through the conserved F or W. The D gene is left open where the match is weak. Clone size is not always given. Where it is, it says once, few, many or a class for expanded clones.

d_call	clone_size	v_call	j_call	cdr3_aa	cdr3_nt
.	few	TRBV4-3	TRBJ2-5	CASSQDAATQETQYF	TGCGCCAGCAGCCAAGATGCGGCGACTCAGGAGACCCAGTACTTC
.	few	TRBV11-2	TRBJ2-1	CASSLAPRGSYNEQFF	TGTGCCAGCAGCTTAGCCCCGCGGGGCTCCTACAATGAGCAGTTCTTC
.	few	TRBV7-2	TRBJ2-7	CASSFNSYEQYF	TGTGCCAGCAGCTTTAACTCCTACGAGCAGTACTTC
.	few	TRBV20-1	TRBJ2-2	CSARDGTRNTGELFF	TGCAGTGCTAGAGATGGGACCAGGAACACCGGGGAGCTGTTTTTT
.	few	TRBV29-1	TRBJ1-1	CSVVVGGVNTEAFF	TGCAGCGTTGTCGTCGGAGGGGTGAACACTGAAGCTTTCTTT
TRBD2	.	TRBV29-1	TRBJ2-1	CSVATSGVSYNEQFF	TGCAGCGTAGCGACTAGCGGGGTTTCCTACAATGAGCAGTTCTTC
.	.	TRBV3-1	TRBJ1-5	CASSQGMDQPQHF	TGTGCCAGCAGCCAGGGTATGGATCAGCCCCAGCATTTT
.	.	TRBV14	TRBJ2-3	CASSRTRDFYTDTQYF	TGTGCCAGCAGCCGGACGCGGGACTTCTACACAGATACGCAGTATTTT
TRBD1	few	TRBV29-1	TRBJ1-5	CSVGTGEPNQPQHF	TGCAGCGTTGGGACAGGTGAGCCCAATCAGCCCCAGCATTTT
TRBD1	.	TRBV18	TRBJ1-6	CASSPGQDNSPLHF	TGTGCCAGCTCACCGGGACAGGATAATTCACCCCTCCACTTT
.	few	TRBV30	TRBJ1-1	CAWSEGFGVNTEAFF	TGTGCCTGGAGTGAAGGGTTCGGGGTGAACACTGAAGCTTTCTTT
TRBD2	.	TRBV4-1	TRBJ2-3	CASRFRLAGLTDTQYF	TGCGCCAGCAGGTTCCGACTAGCGGGGCTCACAGATACGCAGTATTTT
.	few	TRBV4-1	TRBJ2-4	CASSHLRQLQGRTGTIQYF	TGCGCCAGCAGCCATCTCCGACAGCTACAAGGGCGGACGGGGACCATTCAGTACTTC
.	.	TRBV9	TRBJ2-1	CASSVGVKYNEQFF	TGTGCCAGCAGCGTAGGAGTCAAGTACAATGAGCAGTTCTTC
.	few	TRBV7-2	TRBJ1-2	CASSLDGGPNGYTF	TGTGCCAGCAGCTTAGATGGGGGGCCCAATGGCTACACCTTC
TRBD2	.	TRBV3-1	TRBJ2-3	CASSQGAGVTDTQYF	TGTGCCAGCAGCCAAGGAGCGGGGGTCACAGATACGCAGTATTTT
.	.	TRBV4-3	TRBJ2-7	CASSQDLGTYEQCF	TGCGCCAGCAGCCAAGATCTCGGAACCTACGAGCAGTGCTTC
.	few	TRBV18	TRBJ2-2	CASSRLQETGELFF	TGTGCCAGCTCACGACTACAGGAGACCGGGGAGCTGTTTTTT
.	.	TRBV18	TRBJ2-5	CASSPVTSYQETQYF	TGTGCCAGCTCACCAGTAACTTCGTACCAAGAGACCCAGTACTTC
.	.	TRBV7-8	TRBJ2-3	CASSSKRGPGDTQYF	TGTGCCAGCAGCTCAAAACGGGGGCCAGGAGATACGCAGTATTTT
TRBD1	.	TRBV20-1	TRBJ1-2	CSGTGGGGYGYTF	TGCAGTGGGACAGGCGGGGGCGGCTATGGCTACACCTTC
TRBD2	few	TRBV18	TRBJ2-3	CASSPEPGYVGLSTDTQYF	TGTGCCAGCTCACCCGAACCAGGCTATGTGGGACTAAGCACAGATACGCAGTATTTT
.	.	TRBV6-5	TRBJ2-5	CASSYFLQGQETQYF	TGTGCCAGCAGTTATTTTTTACAGGGCCAAGAGACCCAGTACTTC
TRBD2	.	TRBV7-2	TRBJ2-7	CASSPAGGRMYEQYF	TGTGCCAGCAGCCCCGCCGGCGGGAGGATGTACGAGCAGTACTTC
.	.	TRBV10-3	TRBJ2-1	CAISEMMGEHEQFF	TGTGCCATCAGTGAAATGATGGGAGAACATGAGCAGTTCTTC
.	few	TRBV18	TRBJ2-7	CASSGGTVSYEQYF	TGTGCCAGCTCAGGAGGGACTGTATCCTACGAGCAGTACTTC
.	.	TRBV7-2	TRBJ2-7	CASSPRVHEQYF	TGTGCCAGCAGCCCCCGGGTGCATGAGCAGTACTTC
.	few	TRBV15	TRBJ2-1	CATSREGFEQFF	TGTGCCACCAGCAGAGAAGGGTTTGAGCAGTTCTTC
TRBD2	few	TRBV7-9	TRBJ2-3	CASSPIAGPQEDTQYF	TGTGCCAGCAGCCCAATAGCGGGCCCACAGGAAGATACGCAGTATTTT
.	few	TRBV29-1	TRBJ2-2	CSVRSVGELFF	TGCAGCGTCCGTAGCGTCGGGGAGCTGTTTTTT
TRBD1	few	TRBV5-1	TRBJ2-1	CASSLAGTGVNEQFF	TGCGCCAGCAGCTTGGCCGGGACAGGAGTCAATGAGCAGTTCTTC
TRBD1	.	TRBV18	TRBJ2-5	CASSLTRQGETQYF	TGTGCCAGCTCACTCACCCGACAGGGAGAGACCCAGTACTTC
.	few	TRBV29-1	TRBJ2-7	CSVRGHSYEQYF	TGCAGCGTCAGGGGACACTCCTACGAGCAGTACTTC
.	.	TRBV5-6	TRBJ2-7	CASRGGGNHYEQYF	TGTGCCAGCAGGGGGGGCGGGAACCACTACGAGCAGTACTTC
TRBD2	once	TRBV4-3	TRBJ2-7	CVSSRAGGPYEQYF	TGCGTCAGCAGCCGCGCGGGGGGGCCTTACGAGCAGTACTTC
.	.	TRBV11-2	TRBJ1-1	CASSLIVRNTEAFF	TGTGCCAGCAGCTTAATCGTCAGGAACACTGAAGCTTTCTTT
TRBD2	.	TRBV2	TRBJ2-3	CASSEMREVSPPF	TGTGCCAGCAGTGAGATGCGGGAGGTTTCCCCCCCCTTT
TRBD2	many	TRBV11-2	TRBJ2-1	CASSPDPSGRVYNEQFF	TGTGCCAGCAGCCCAGACCCTAGCGGGAGGGTTTACAATGAGCAGTTCTTC
.	.	TRBV7-2	TRBJ2-5	CASTIEGWGGTQYF	TGTGCCAGCACCATAGAAGGATGGGGAGGGACCCAGTACTTC
.	.	TRBV5-1	TRBJ1-1	CASSFSYGQKNTEAFF	TGCGCCAGCAGCTTCTCTTATGGACAGAAGAACACTGAAGCTTTCTTT
TRBD1	.	TRBV7-9	TRBJ2-4	CASSFLQGKTKNIQYF	TGTGCCAGCAGCTTCTTACAGGGGAAGACTAAAAACATTCAGTACTTC
TRBD2	.	TRBV10-3	TRBJ2-1	CAISEPLRDFGGSHDNEQFF	TGTGCCATCAGTGAGCCGCTTAGGGATTTCGGCGGGAGTCACGACAATGAGCAGTTCTTC
.	few	TRBV7-2	TRBJ1-2	CASSPGGRNYGYTF	TGTGCCAGCAGCCCGGGAGGCCGAAACTATGGCTACACCTTC
TRBD2	few	TRBV9	TRBJ2-6	CASSFISSGGSGANVLTF	TGTGCCAGCAGCTTTATCTCTAGCGGAGGCTCTGGGGCCAACGTCCTGACTTTC
.	few	TRBV29-1	TRBJ1-1	CSSQMNTEAFF	TGCAGCTCACAGATGAACACTGAAGCTTTCTTT
.	many	TRBV7-2	TRBJ1-5	CASSLDPPNQPQHF	TGTGCCAGCAGCTTAGATCCCCCCAATCAGCCCCAGCATTTT
TRBD2	.	TRBV11-2	TRBJ2-1	CASSLVGGSRYNEQFF	TGTGCCAGCAGCTTAGTTGGCGGGAGCAGATACAATGAGCAGTTCTTC
.	.	TRBV5-8	TRBJ2-1	CASSMIFDEQFF	TGTGCCAGCAGTATGATCTTCGATGAGCAGTTCTTC
TRBD1	.	TRBV10-2	TRBJ2-2	CASDRAHTGELFF	TGCGCCAGCGACAGGGCCCACACCGGGGAGCTGTTTTTT
.	.	TRBV5-1	TRBJ2-2	CASSYEGTGELFF	TGCGCCAGCAGCTATGAGGGAACCGGGGAGCTGTTTTTT
.	few	TRBV12-3/TRBV12-4	TRBJ1-1	CASRPYPDGF	TGTGCCAGCAGACCTTACCCAGATGGCTTT